The 18 T cell receptor beta chains below all came from one sample that was sequenced in a study of CD8 T cells in Susac syndrome. Random hexamers primed reverse transcription of about 0.45 to 1 ug RNA. TCRdb reprocessed the immunoSEQ multiplex PCR reads via MiXCR and lists one record per CDR3 protein. This sample has about 210,000 distinct CDR3 sequences, with 95% found just once. The sequenced sample was CD4+ T cells from PBMCs. These receptors all stem from a human donor with multiple sclerosis.

The rearrangement uses TRBV4-2 and TRBJ2-3; tentative D call: TRBD1 (6 bases). This CDR3 spans 15 amino acids. Trimming took off 0 bases at V and 1 base at J, with 8 bases between the two ends. Germline V gene lookup returns CDR1 LGHNA and CDR2 YNFKEQ. CDR3 sequence reads: CASSQEGGGTDTQYF. Here the CDR3 DNA reads TGTGCCAGCAGCCAAGAAGGGGGTGGCACAGATACGCAGTATTTT.

This chain links TRBV2 with TRBJ1-1; possibly TRBD1 for D (5 bases). V lost 5 bases to trimming and J lost 5 bases, with 12 bases between them. The CDR3 spans 13 residues. Germline-derived CDR1 and CDR2 are SNHLY and FYNNEI. The CDR3 sequence is CASSLDIQTEAFF. CDR3 DNA: TGTGCCAGCAGTCTGGACATACAGACTGAAGCTTTCTTT.

V gene TRBV3-1 combines with J gene TRBJ1-2; perhaps TRBD1 as D (6 bases). Germline-derived CDR1 and CDR2 are LGHDT and YNNKEL (reference sequence). CDR3 length: 13 amino acids. With 1 base removed from V and 4 bases from J, the gap between germline ends came to 7 bases. Here the CDR3 DNA reads TGTGCCAGCAGCCAAGTACAGGGCTATGGCTACACCTTC. Its translation is CASSQVQGYGYTF. Combining the CDR3 with reference TRBV3-1 and TRBJ1-2 gives the whole variable domain DTAVSQTPKYLVTQMGNDKSIKCEQNLGHDTMYWYKQDSKKFLKIMFSYNNKELIINETVPNRFSPKSPDKAHLNLHINSLELGDSAVYFCASSQVQGYGYTFGSGTRLTVV.

This rearrangement joins TRBV24-1 to TRBJ2-1; 7 bases align to TRBD2. The CDR3 length is 15 residues. CDR1 is KGHDR, CDR2 SFDVKD, per germline. The V segment lost 7 bases and the J segment 1 base; nucleotides outside the gene matches: 6. The CDR3 nucleotides read TGTGCCACCAGCCCCGGGGGGAGTTCCTACAATGAGCAGTTCTTC. Translation: CATSPGGSSYNEQFF.

J is TRBJ2-7 and V is TRBV5-1; no definite D call. V dropped 0 bases and J dropped 7 bases, with 11 bases sitting between them. There are 13 residues in the CDR3. The germline V gene has CDR1 SGHRS and CDR2 YFSETQ. The chain's CDR3 is CASSLVVAREQYF. The CDR3 bases are TGCGCCAGCAGCTTGGTAGTGGCCCGGGAGCAGTACTTC.

This chain joins TRBV9 and TRBJ1-2, with no clear D. The length of the CDR3 is 13 residues. Germline loops: CDR1 SGDLS, CDR2 YYNGEE. The V end was cut by 0 bases, the J end by 1 base, with 4 bases between. CDR3 in amino acids: CASSVVVNYGYTF. CDR3 nucleotide sequence: TGTGCCAGCAGCGTAGTAGTTAACTATGGCTACACCTTC.

The chain is built from TRBV12-3 or TRBV12-4 and TRBJ1-6, with TRBD1 identical over 9 bases. The trim removed 4 bases at V and 7 bases at J, leaving 5 bases unmatched. The CDR3 has 15 residues. In DNA form, the CDR3 reads TGTGCCAGCAGTTCCACAGGGGGCTGGAATTCACCCCTCCACTTT. Amino acid sequence: CASSSTGGWNSPLHF.

The chain carries TRBV20-1 and TRBJ2-1; TRBD2 agrees at 7 bases. Trimming took 4 bases from V and 8 from J; bases not matched to a gene: 8. The CDR3 is 13 amino acids. CDR1 and CDR2 from the germline V gene are DFQATT and SNEGSKA (reference sequence). DNA of the CDR3: TGCAGTGCTAAGACTAGCCCCGGCCATGAGCAGTTCTTC. Encoded protein: CSAKTSPGHEQFF.

This sequence joins TRBV19 and TRBJ2-7; 7 nucleotides match TRBD1. CDR1 is LNHDA, CDR2 SQIVND, per germline (reference sequence). There are 15 residues in the CDR3. V was clipped by 5 bases and J by 0 bases; unmatched bases: 7. CDR3 nucleotides: TGTGCCAGTAGTTCTCTCGGGACAGCCTCCTACGAGCAGTACTTC. It specifies CASSSLGTASYEQYF.

The chain joins TRBV27 to TRBJ2-3; D ambiguous. Germline lookup yields CDR1 MNHEY and CDR2 SMNVEV (reference sequence). CDR3 size: 15 residues. Trimming cost V 0 bases and J 8 bases, with 15 bases left between them. The CDR3 region is CASSLSLLGTSTQYF. CDR3 bases: TGTGCCAGCAGTTTATCCCTCCTAGGTACCAGTACGCAGTATTTT.

The sample holds one count of this clonotype. The V and J genes are TRBV3-1 and TRBJ1-5; a possible D gene is TRBD1 (5 bases). Trimming pared 2 bases from V and 4 bases from J, leaving 9 bases between. This CDR3 is 14 amino acids long. From germline, CDR1 is LGHDT and CDR2 YNNKEL (reference sequence). The CDR3 sequence: CASSQQRGNQPQHF. For the CDR3, the DNA is TGTGCCAGCAGCCAACAGCGGGGGAATCAGCCCCAGCATTTT. Variable domain in full (rest from reference TRBV3-1 and TRBJ1-5): DTAVSQTPKYLVTQMGNDKSIKCEQNLGHDTMYWYKQDSKKFLKIMFSYNNKELIINETVPNRFSPKSPDKAHLNLHINSLELGDSAVYFCASSQQRGNQPQHFGDGTRLSIL.

Worth noting for this clonotype: One end of the junction varies from germline; a read error may be responsible. The chain links TRBV27 to TRBJ2-1, with D tentatively TRBD1 (6 bases). CDR1 is MNHEY, CDR2 SMNVEV, per germline (reference sequence). The CDR3 length is 14 residues. CDR3 sequence reads: CASSLAGERNEQFF. DNA for the CDR3: TGTGCCAGCAGTTTGGCAGGGGAGCGGAATGAACAGTTCTTC.

The rearrangement joins TRBV7-9 to TRBJ2-7, with D possibly TRBD1 on 6 matching bases. The CDR3 is made up of 12 amino acids. CDR1 SEHNR and CDR2 FQNEAQ come from the germline V gene (reference sequence). Trimming shortened V by 5 bases and J by 5 bases, and 10 bases separated the two germline ends. For the CDR3, the DNA is TGTGCCAGCAGCATGACAGGCCACGAGCAGTACTTC. Protein product: CASSMTGHEQYF.

The V and J genes are TRBV3-1 and TRBJ2-7, with 7 bases that match TRBD1. V was pared by 3 bases and J by 3 bases, with 2 bases of the junction left unmatched. From germline, CDR1 is LGHDT and CDR2 YNNKEL (reference sequence). The CDR3 consists of 13 residues. CDR3 protein: CASSQRDSYEQYF. DNA of the CDR3: TGTGCCAGCAGCCAGAGGGACAGCTACGAGCAGTACTTC.

The chain is built from TRBV5-1 and TRBJ2-1; 10 nucleotides match TRBD2. Per germline, CDR1 SGHRS and CDR2 YFSETQ. The CDR3 covers 15 residues. V dropped 4 bases and J dropped 4; count of bases not matched to a gene: 5. The CDR3 here is CASSRGLASYNEQFF. CDR3 bases: TGCGCCAGCAGCAGGGGACTAGCGAGTTACAATGAGCAGTTCTTC.

Only one count was recorded for this clonotype. The chain is built from TRBV2 and TRBJ1-2; TRBD1 agrees at 7 bases. This CDR3 region has 16 residues. CDR1 is SNHLY, CDR2 FYNNEI, per germline. The V and J ends lost 8 bases and 0 bases, in that order; junction bases with no gene match: 12. Written as DNA, the CDR3 is TGTGCCAGCCTGACAGGGAGAACGACATCTAACTATGGCTACACCTTC. The encoded protein is CASLTGRTTSNYGYTF.

The chain couples TRBV12-3 or TRBV12-4 to TRBJ2-1, with TRBD2 as a possible D gene (5 bases). This CDR3 region has 15 residues. Trimming stripped 6 bases from V and 0 bases from J, with 12 bases between. CDR3 coding DNA: TGTGCCAGCAGACTCCTGGGAGACTCCTACAATGAGCAGTTCTTC. It is translated as CASRLLGDSYNEQFF.

J is TRBJ2-2 and V is TRBV19; 7 nucleotides agree with TRBD1. V was pared by 5 bases and J by 4 bases, with 7 bases of the junction left unmatched. Germline V gives CDR1 LNHDA, CDR2 SQIVND (reference sequence). This CDR3 has 15 amino acids. CDR3 DNA sequence: TGTGCCAGTAGTCAGGGGGTCGTAAGCACCGGGGAGCTGTTTTTT. It specifies CASSQGVVSTGELFF.